What follows are 26 T cell receptor beta chains derived from one specimen sequenced in a study of blood T cell repertoires in COVID-19. Sequencing was performed with immunoSEQ multiplex PCR; in TCRdb, only in-frame clones are kept and a portion is missing. This table holds 350,000 to 400,000 clones, roughly nine tenths found once. Sequencing used PBMCs or T cells enriched from blood (not recorded which). Every receptor here comes from a woman aged 40-49 years who had been exposed to COVID-19.

The V call is TRBV18, the J call TRBJ2-7; tentatively, D is TRBD1 (6 bases). Per the germline V gene, CDR1 is KGHSH and CDR2 is LQKENI. The length of the CDR3 is 14 residues. Trimming removed 2 bases at V and 2 bases at J, with 10 bases between. This CDR3 reads CASSPFTGTYEQYF. Here the CDR3 DNA reads TGTGCCAGCTCACCATTCACAGGGACCTACGAGCAGTACTTC.

The chain recombines TRBV5-1 with TRBJ1-1; D not certain. The germline gives CDR1 SGHRS, CDR2 YFSETQ. CDR3 length equals 13 residues. V shed 3 bases and J shed 1 base, with 7 bases lying between them. The DNA of the CDR3 is TGCGCCAGCAGCTCGTCAGGGAACACTGAAGCTTTCTTT. Encoded protein: CASSSSGNTEAFF.

This rearrangement joins TRBV9 to TRBJ2-1, with D perhaps TRBD1 (6 bases). This CDR3 comprises 13 residues. Germline values: CDR1 SGDLS, CDR2 YYNGEE. The V gene lost 3 bases and the J gene lost 9 bases, with 13 bases spanning the gap. For the CDR3, the DNA is TGTGCCAGCAGCGGACCCAGGGGATTTGAGCAGTTCTTC. Translation: CASSGPRGFEQFF.

This rearrangement joins TRBV6-1 to TRBJ1-3; D perhaps matches TRBD1 (5 bases). CDR3 length: 14 residues. V was trimmed by 3 bases and J by 1 base, leaving 7 bases between them. Germline CDR1 and CDR2: MNHNS and SASEGT. CDR3 sequence: CASSDQGSGNTIYF. The CDR3 bases are TGTGCCAGCAGTGATCAGGGATCTGGAAACACCATATATTTT.

This chain connects TRBV10-3 to TRBJ2-7; 9 nucleotides agree with TRBD1. The CDR3 has 18 residues. Germline V gene sequence: CDR1 ENHRY, CDR2 SYGVKD. Germline trimming cut 4 bases from V and 0 bases from J; bases unmatched to any gene: 13. CDR3 loop: CAISATGGLPIGSYEQYF. In nucleotides, the CDR3 is TGTGCCATCAGTGCTACAGGGGGCTTACCGATTGGCTCCTACGAGCAGTACTTC.

This clone has a single count. The CDR3 spells CAWRVTISESYGYTF. In DNA, the CDR3 is TGTGCCTGGAGAGTTACCATTTCAGAAAGCTATGGCTACACCTTC. The chain joins TRBV30 to TRBJ1-2; D uncertain. This CDR3 region has 15 residues. Between the trimmed V and J ends, which lost 3 bases and 4 bases, there was a span of 18 bases. Germline CDR1 and CDR2: GTSNPN and SVGIG (reference sequence).

This chain connects TRBV7-6 to TRBJ2-1; 8 bases agree with TRBD1. The CDR3 runs 14 residues. After removal of 5 bases from V and 5 bases from J, the junction contained 5 bases not matched to a gene. Germline V gene data show CDR1 as SGHVS and CDR2 as FNYEAQ. CDR3 sequence: CASSRDRGNNEQFF. The CDR3 DNA reads as TGTGCCAGCAGCAGAGACAGGGGCAACAATGAGCAGTTCTTC.

The rearrangement uses TRBV2 and TRBJ1-2, with 10 bases fitting TRBD1. Trimming cost V 4 bases and J 6 bases; bases outside gene matches: 5. CDR1 is SNHLY and CDR2 is FYNNEI in the germline V gene. CDR3 length: 14 amino acids. The CDR3 region is CASSVGQGLHGYTF. Here the CDR3 DNA reads TGTGCCAGCAGTGTGGGACAGGGGTTACATGGCTACACCTTC.

The chain links TRBV3-1 (or the pseudogene TRBV3-2) to TRBJ1-2; 8 bases match TRBD1. The CDR3 sequence is 15 residues long. The J segment lost 6 bases and the V segment lost 4 bases, leaving 10 bases of the junction unmatched. Germline CDR1 reads LGHDT; CDR2 reads YNNKEL (reference sequence). The CDR3 loop reads CASSLETGGIDGYTF. CDR3 DNA: TGTGCCAGCAGCCTTGAAACAGGGGGAATCGATGGCTACACCTTC.

The rearrangement joins TRBV7-3 to TRBJ2-1; maybe TRBD2 (5 bases). CDR1 and CDR2 (germline): SGHTA, FQGTGA. V was clipped by 5 bases and J by 9 bases, with 17 bases between them. The CDR3 has 14 amino acids. The DNA of the CDR3 is TGTGCCAGCAGCCCCGCCGGGGTGGGCGGTGAGCAGTTCTTC. Residues: CASSPAGVGGEQFF. Complete variable domain (other parts from reference TRBV7-3 and TRBJ2-1): GAGVSQTPSNKVTEKGKYVELRCDPISGHTALYWYRQSLGQGPEFLIYFQGTGAADDSGLPNDRFFAVRPEGSVSTLKIQRTERGDSAVYLCASSPAGVGGEQFFGPGTRLTVL.

A word on this clone: The same CDR3 arises from other DNA sequences in this sample as well. CDR3 in amino acids: CASSLARGGAFF. The CDR3 coding sequence is TGTGCCAGCAGTTTAGCGCGGGGGGGGGCTTTCTTT. The rearrangement joins TRBV12-3 or TRBV12-4 to TRBJ1-1; D is possibly TRBD1 (5 bases). Trimming shortened V by 0 bases and J by 11 bases, and 10 bases separated the two germline ends. This CDR3 is built from 12 residues.

V and J are TRBV5-1 and TRBJ2-7, with D tentatively TRBD2 (6 bases). Germline CDR1 is SGHRS and CDR2 is YFSETQ. CDR3 size: 14 residues. The V end lost 4 bases, the J end lost 4 bases, and 15 bases lay between the germline ends. The CDR3 here is CASSPAGLYYEQYF. The CDR3 DNA sequence: TGCGCCAGCAGCCCGGCGGGACTCTATTACGAGCAGTACTTC.

The rearrangement joins TRBV19 to TRBJ2-7, with TRBD2 identical over 7 bases. The ends lost 5 bases at V and 2 bases at J; junction bases unmatched: 6. The CDR3 is 14 amino acids. Germline CDR1 reads LNHDA; CDR2 reads SQIVND (reference sequence). Here the CDR3 DNA reads TGTGCCAGTAGTGCGGGGGACGGACCCTACGAGCAGTACTTC. As protein: CASSAGDGPYEQYF.

This clone was seen a single time. This chain links TRBV13 with TRBJ1-2; 9 bases map to TRBD1. The CDR3 is 14 amino acids. Trimming cost V 6 bases and J 7 bases; bases outside gene matches: 9. Looked up from germline, CDR1 is PRHDT and CDR2 is FYEKMQ (reference sequence). Here the CDR3 reads CASSQGTGIGGYTF. CDR3 nucleotides: TGTGCCAGCAGTCAAGGGACAGGGATCGGTGGCTACACCTTC.

The chain recombines TRBV5-1 with TRBJ1-6; 10 bases match TRBD1. Germline CDR1 reads SGHRS; CDR2 reads YFSETQ. The CDR3 is 14 residues long. With V trimmed by 4 bases and J by 9 bases, 4 bases remained unmatched. The CDR3 here is CASSPWDRGSPLHF. CDR3 coding DNA: TGCGCCAGCAGCCCGTGGGACAGGGGTTCACCCCTCCACTTT.

The sample holds one count of this clone. The V call is TRBV12-3 or TRBV12-4, the J call TRBJ2-7, with D possibly matching TRBD1 (5 bases). The V end was cut by 4 bases, the J end by 2 bases, with 9 bases between. The CDR3 contains 13 residues. CDR3 in amino acids: CASSSTVPYEQYF. The CDR3 coding sequence is TGTGCCAGCAGTTCGACAGTCCCCTACGAGCAGTACTTC.

The rearrangement uses TRBV4-3 and TRBJ2-1; possible D gene TRBD2, 5 bases. The CDR3 runs 19 residues. V shed 0 bases and J shed 1 base, with 19 bases lying between them. Per germline, CDR1 LGHNA and CDR2 YSLEER. The CDR3 nucleotides are TGCGCCAGCAGCCAAGAACCCCACAGAGGGAGTAGATCCTACAATGAGCAGTTCTTC. Residues: CASSQEPHRGSRSYNEQFF.

The chain is built from TRBV19 and TRBJ1-1; tentatively, D is TRBD1 (5 bases). Trimming removed 7 bases from V and 6 bases from J, with 12 bases in between. CDR1 and CDR2 (germline): LNHDA, SQIVND (reference sequence). This CDR3 is built from 12 residues. The DNA for the CDR3 is TGTGCCAGTAACCACGGGGGATCTGAAGCTTTCTTT. Residues: CASNHGGSEAFF.

The chain carries TRBV5-1 and TRBJ2-1; the D gene is possibly TRBD2 (5 bases). The V gene lost 5 bases and the J gene lost 8 bases, with 8 bases spanning the gap. This CDR3 contains 11 residues. Germline CDR1 reads SGHRS; CDR2 reads YFSETQ. The CDR3 here is CASSFGDEQFF. In DNA form, the CDR3 reads TGCGCCAGCAGTTTCGGGGATGAGCAGTTCTTC.

This chain links TRBV6-5 with TRBJ1-2; D is possibly TRBD1 (6 bases). V dropped 5 bases and J dropped 7 bases, with 14 bases sitting between them. Germline loops: CDR1 MNHEY, CDR2 SVGAGI. The CDR3 spans 13 residues. The CDR3 sequence is CASSTTGQPGYTF. The DNA for the CDR3 is TGTGCCAGCAGTACCACAGGGCAGCCTGGCTACACCTTC.

The gene calls are TRBV5-1 and TRBJ1-6; D not resolved. Trimming cost V 1 base and J 0 bases, with 14 bases left between them. Per germline, CDR1 SGHRS and CDR2 YFSETQ. The CDR3 runs 18 residues. CDR3 sequence reads: CASSLYFGRSSYNSPLHF. Here the CDR3 DNA reads TGCGCCAGCAGCTTGTATTTCGGCCGGAGCTCCTATAATTCACCCCTCCACTTT.

The sample holds a few counts of this clone. The chain links TRBV29-1 to TRBJ2-3; 7 bases align to TRBD1. Looked up from germline, CDR1 is SQVTM and CDR2 is ANQGSEA. The CDR3 loop spans 14 amino acids. The V and J ends lost 5 bases and 0 bases, in that order; junction bases with no gene match: 5. CDR3 sequence (DNA): TGCAGCGTTCCACAGGGGATAAGCACAGATACGCAGTATTTT. Its protein product is CSVPQGISTDTQYF.

On this clone itself: At one boundary the junction diverges from the germline segment, which might be a read error. V usage is TRBV19 and J usage is TRBJ1-3, with a weak D call TRBD1 (5 bases). This CDR3 contains 17 residues. From germline, CDR1 is LNHDA and CDR2 SQIVND (reference sequence). The CDR3 loop reads CATSRRDSVYSENTIYF. The DNA for the CDR3 is TGTGCCACCTCACGGAGGGACTCAGTTTACTCTGAAAACACCATATATTTT.

The rearrangement uses TRBV30 and TRBJ2-2; the D is unclear. Trimming pared 0 bases from V and 5 bases from J, leaving 7 bases between. The CDR3 length is 13 residues. Germline lookup yields CDR1 GTSNPN and CDR2 SVGIG (reference sequence). Here the CDR3 reads CAWSVVLTGELFF. CDR3 nucleotide sequence: TGTGCCTGGAGTGTCGTTTTAACCGGGGAGCTGTTTTTT.

The chain has TRBV18 and TRBJ2-7; possibly TRBD1 for D (6 bases). Germline V gene sequence: CDR1 KGHSH, CDR2 LQKENI. The CDR3 spans 14 residues. The ends were cut back, 6 bases at V and 6 bases at J, with 18 bases in the middle. The CDR3 DNA reads as TGTGCCAGCTCTCGAACAGGGACCCTTGGCGAGCAGTACTTC. It specifies CASSRTGTLGEQYF.

The chain links TRBV5-5 to TRBJ1-4; the D gene is possibly TRBD1 (5 bases). The germline V and J ends were trimmed by 3 bases and 0 bases, with 21 bases remaining between them. The CDR3 covers 19 residues. CDR1 SGHKS and CDR2 YYEKEE come from the germline V gene (reference sequence). CDR3 DNA sequence: TGTGCCAGCAGCTACCGGGGGAGTAGGGGCCCTGCAACTAATGAAAAACTGTTTTTT. It is translated as CASSYRGSRGPATNEKLFF. The variable domain in full, completed from reference TRBV5-5 and TRBJ1-4, reads DAGVTQSPTHLIKTRGQQVTLRCSPISGHKSVSWYQQVLGQGPQFIFQYYEKEERGRGNFPDRFSARQFPNYSSELNVNALLLGDSALYLCASSYRGSRGPATNEKLFFGSGTQLSVL.